Each of the 29 T cell receptor beta chains below was sequenced from the same sample in a study of blood T cell repertoires in COVID-19. TCRdb's copy holds only in-frame clones and misses some; the assay was immunoSEQ multiplex PCR. The data show approximately 350,000 clones, with around nine tenths seen just once and approximately 7.4% held by the top ten. The sample comprised peripheral blood. These receptors all stem from a woman aged 70 to 79 with COVID-19, enrolled during active disease.

The chain is built from TRBV5-4 and TRBJ2-3; TRBD2 agrees at 13 bases. The J segment lost 6 bases and the V segment lost 3 bases, leaving 7 bases of the junction unmatched. The length of the CDR3 is 16 residues. The germline CDR1 and CDR2 sequences are SGHNT and YYREEE (reference sequence). DNA of the CDR3: TGTGCCAGCAGCTCCGGACTAGCGGGGGTCCTGGATACGCAGTATTTT. Translation: CASSSGLAGVLDTQYF.

This clone showed up just a few times. The CDR3 region is CATGTGTSNQPQHF. CDR3 bases: TGTGCCACCGGTACAGGGACCAGCAATCAGCCCCAGCATTTT. The chain has TRBV24-1 and TRBJ1-5; D is possibly TRBD1 (6 bases). The CDR3 loop spans 14 amino acids. Trimming removed 9 bases at V and 1 base at J, with 12 bases between. Germline CDR1 reads KGHDR; CDR2 reads SFDVKD.

This clone was counted a single time. J is TRBJ1-2 and V is TRBV19; D perhaps matches TRBD1 (6 bases). This CDR3 has 12 amino acids. V lost 5 bases to trimming and J lost 3 bases, with 7 bases between them. The germline gives CDR1 LNHDA, CDR2 SQIVND (reference sequence). CDR3 region: CASSRTDYGYTF. The CDR3 DNA reads TGTGCCAGTAGTCGGACAGACTATGGCTACACCTTC.

CDR3 DNA sequence: TGTGCCAGCAGTTTATTACCTGAGGGGAACACTGAAGCTTTCTTT. Residues: CASSLLPEGNTEAFF. The rearrangement links TRBV27 to TRBJ1-1; unclear D gene. Trimming shortened V by 1 base and J by 1 base, and 10 bases separated the two germline ends. The germline CDR1 and CDR2 sequences are MNHEY and SMNVEV (reference sequence). The CDR3 consists of 15 residues.

The chain has TRBV7-3 and TRBJ1-2; TRBD1 matches at 9 bases. Trimming cost V 4 bases and J 8 bases; bases outside gene matches: 5. The germline V gene has CDR1 SGHTA and CDR2 FQGTGA. This CDR3 spans 13 amino acids. DNA for the CDR3: TGTGCCAGCAGCTCCGGGACAGGGAGCGGCTACACCTTC. Its translation: CASSSGTGSGYTF.

V and J are TRBV30 and TRBJ1-5; D might be TRBD1 (5 bases). This CDR3 is 13 amino acids long. Germline CDR1 and CDR2: GTSNPN and SVGIG (reference sequence). Trimming took off 0 bases at V and 7 bases at J, with 10 bases between the two ends. The CDR3 nucleotides read TGTGCCTGGAGTGTACAGGCAGGACAGCCCCAGCATTTT. Protein sequence: CAWSVQAGQPQHF.

As DNA, the CDR3 is TGCGCCAGCAGCTTGGAGACAGGGGGCAATCAGCCCCAGCATTTT. Encoded protein: CASSLETGGNQPQHF. The chain joins TRBV5-1 to TRBJ1-5; the match to TRBD1 covers 8 bases. Germline-derived CDR1 and CDR2 are SGHRS and YFSETQ. The CDR3 is 15 amino acids. V was clipped by 0 bases and J by 2 bases; unmatched bases: 1.

The CDR3 spells CAISESQTGTGNTIYF. The CDR3 DNA reads as TGTGCCATCAGTGAATCACAGACAGGCACTGGAAACACCATATATTTT. The V gene is TRBV10-3, the J gene TRBJ1-3; D might be TRBD1 (6 bases). The CDR3 is 16 amino acids. The germline V gene has CDR1 ENHRY and CDR2 SYGVKD. Deletions cut 3 bases from V and 2 bases from J, with 14 bases between.

V usage is TRBV7-8 and J usage is TRBJ1-4, with 9 nucleotides matching TRBD1. CDR3 length: 14 residues. Germline V gene lookup returns CDR1 SGHVS and CDR2 FQNEAQ. V lost 7 bases, J lost 8 bases, and 8 bases stayed unmatched. For the CDR3, the DNA is TGTGCCAGCAAGATAGGGACAGGGTGGGAAAAACTGTTTTTT. Translated: CASKIGTGWEKLFF.

The CDR3 sequence is CAISEWREISTDTQYF. As DNA, the CDR3 is TGTGCCATCAGTGAGTGGCGGGAAATCAGCACAGATACGCAGTATTTT. The chain carries TRBV10-3 and TRBJ2-3, with D perhaps matching TRBD2 (6 bases). V lost 1 base, J lost 0 bases, and 11 bases lay in between. Germline V gene data show CDR1 as ENHRY and CDR2 as SYGVKD. This CDR3 comprises 16 residues.

The V call is TRBV23-1, the J call TRBJ2-1, with 7 bases aligning to TRBD1. TRBV23-1 is labeled an ORF, and its function is uncertain. The CDR3 is 14 amino acids. V lost 6 bases and J lost 3; bases outside the gene matches: 5. CDR3 residues: CASRRGTDYNEQFF. For the CDR3, the DNA is TGCGCCAGCAGGAGAGGGACAGACTACAATGAGCAGTTCTTC.

The J gene is TRBJ1-2, the V gene TRBV12-3 or TRBV12-4; D may be TRBD1 (6 bases). The CDR3 spans 13 residues. V was clipped by 0 bases and J by 8 bases, with 10 bases between them. DNA for the CDR3: TGTGCCAGCAGTTTAGCCGCAGGGGCCGGCTACACCTTC. This codes for CASSLAAGAGYTF.

The chain is built from TRBV27 and TRBJ1-2; TRBD1 matches 7 bases. CDR1 and CDR2 (germline): MNHEY, SMNVEV (reference sequence). The CDR3 contains 15 residues. Trimming cost V 2 bases and J 2 bases; bases outside gene matches: 5. CDR3 coding DNA: TGTGCCAGCAGTTTAAGGGGACAGAAGAACTATGGCTACACCTTC. This codes for CASSLRGQKNYGYTF.

Concerning this clone itself: This CDR3 is also generated by other DNA sequences in the sample. The chain is built from TRBV18 and TRBJ2-5, with D tentatively TRBD2 (6 bases). With 0 bases removed from V and 2 bases from J, the gap between germline ends came to 7 bases. There are 14 residues in the CDR3. Germline assignment: CDR1 KGHSH and CDR2 LQKENI. The CDR3 loop reads CASSPPAGQETQYF. Written as DNA, the CDR3 is TGTGCCAGCTCACCACCTGCGGGGCAAGAGACCCAGTACTTC.

This sequence joins TRBV7-2 and TRBJ1-2; 9 positions match TRBD1. V lost 5 bases to trimming and J lost 2 bases; unmatched junction nucleotides: 6. This CDR3 has 15 amino acids. CDR1 is SGHTA, CDR2 FQGNSA, per germline. As DNA, the CDR3 is TGTGCCAGCAGCCCTGGACAGGGGAGGAACTATGGCTACACCTTC. Its translation: CASSPGQGRNYGYTF.

V and J are TRBV7-2 and TRBJ1-1; the D is unclear. With 0 bases removed from V and 1 base from J, the gap between germline ends came to 6 bases. This CDR3 contains 14 residues. Germline V gene lookup returns CDR1 SGHTA and CDR2 FQGNSA. CDR3 DNA: TGTGCCAGCAGCTTAGCGTTCAGGAACACTGAAGCTTTCTTT. The encoded protein is CASSLAFRNTEAFF.

The chain carries TRBV24-1 and TRBJ1-6, with TRBD1 as a possible D gene (6 bases). CDR3 length equals 13 residues. V lost 4 bases and J 8 bases, leaving 8 bases between the germline ends. Germline loops: CDR1 KGHDR, CDR2 SFDVKD. The DNA of the CDR3 is TGTGCCACCAGTGAACAGGGAGATTCACCCCTCCACTTT. This sequence encodes CATSEQGDSPLHF.

This clone is a singleton in its sample. V usage is TRBV5-1 and J usage is TRBJ1-1; possible D gene TRBD1, 6 bases. Germline V gene lookup returns CDR1 SGHRS and CDR2 YFSETQ. Trimming took off 4 bases at V and 2 bases at J, with 12 bases between the two ends. The CDR3 contains 14 residues. The CDR3 sequence: CASSVTGTNTEAFF. CDR3 DNA: TGCGCCAGCAGCGTTACCGGGACAAACACTGAAGCTTTCTTT.

The chain uses TRBV2 and TRBJ2-7; 7 bases agree with TRBD1. The junction had 10 bases not matched to a gene; V was cut back by 6 bases and J by 2 bases. Germline V gene data show CDR1 as SNHLY and CDR2 as FYNNEI. There are 15 residues in the CDR3. CDR3 region: CASRGPGTATYEQYF. The DNA of the CDR3 is TGTGCCAGCAGAGGACCCGGGACAGCGACCTACGAGCAGTACTTC. The complete variable domain, with remaining parts taken from reference TRBV2 and TRBJ2-7, reads EPEVTQTPSHQVTQMGQEVILRCVPISNHLYFYWYRQILGQKVEFLVSFYNNEISEKSEIFDDQFSVERPDGSNFTLKIRSTKLEDSAMYFCASRGPGTATYEQYFGPGTRLTVT.

This rearrangement joins TRBV14 to TRBJ1-5; the match to TRBD1 covers 9 bases. This CDR3 spans 22 amino acids. V dropped 4 bases and J dropped 0; count of bases not matched to a gene: 22. Looked up from germline, CDR1 is SGHDN and CDR2 is FVKESK. CDR3 sequence (DNA): TGTGCCAGCAGCCCTTCACAGGGGGCTCAGATTTGTTCTCTCTATAGCAATCAGCCCCAGCATTTT. Amino acids: CASSPSQGAQICSLYSNQPQHF.

This rearrangement joins TRBV7-9 to TRBJ2-7, with TRBD1 matching 12 bases. Germline V gene lookup returns CDR1 SEHNR and CDR2 FQNEAQ (reference sequence). V was clipped by 5 bases and J by 7 bases; unmatched bases: 6. This CDR3 is 14 amino acids long. Written as DNA, the CDR3 is TGTGCCAGCAGCCTGGGACAGGGGGCACAAGAGCAGTACTTC. It translates to CASSLGQGAQEQYF.

A note on this clone: The same CDR3 is also encoded by other DNA sequences in this sample. The genes are TRBV27 and TRBJ1-2, with D possibly being TRBD1 (6 bases). The germline CDR1 and CDR2 sequences are MNHEY and SMNVEV (reference sequence). The CDR3 runs 14 residues. The V gene lost 5 bases and the J gene lost 0 bases, with 10 bases spanning the gap. CDR3 bases: TGTGCCAGCAGTCTACAGGGAGCTAACTATGGCTACACCTTC. It is translated as CASSLQGANYGYTF.

V is TRBV27 and J is TRBJ2-5, with D perhaps TRBD1 (6 bases). Germline V CDR1 and CDR2: MNHEY, SMNVEV (reference sequence). The CDR3 consists of 14 residues. Trimming stripped 5 bases from V and 3 bases from J, with 13 bases between. The CDR3 loop is CASSHLGAEETQYF. CDR3 sequence (DNA): TGTGCCAGCAGTCACCTGGGGGCTGAAGAGACCCAGTACTTC.

The chain is built from TRBV18 and TRBJ1-2, with D perhaps TRBD1 (5 bases). The ends were cut back, 6 bases at V and 6 bases at J, with 14 bases in the middle. Per the germline V gene, CDR1 is KGHSH and CDR2 is LQKENI. The CDR3 is 13 amino acids. CDR3 sequence: CASSPQGANGYTF. In DNA form, the CDR3 reads TGTGCCAGCTCCCCGCAGGGTGCGAATGGCTACACCTTC.

This rearrangement joins TRBV4-3 to TRBJ1-5; the match to TRBD1 covers 7 bases. This CDR3 spans 13 amino acids. V shed 1 base and J 9 bases; nucleotides not matched to a gene: 3. Germline lookup yields CDR1 LGHNA and CDR2 YSLEER. The CDR3 here is CASSQGTGLPQHF. The DNA for the CDR3 is TGCGCCAGCAGCCAAGGGACAGGCTTGCCCCAGCATTTT.

With respect to this clone: Other DNA sequences in the sample encode the same CDR3. The rearrangement joins TRBV5-1 to TRBJ1-1, with 7 positions matching TRBD1. CDR3 length equals 14 residues. V dropped 4 bases and J dropped 1; count of bases not matched to a gene: 4. Germline V lookup: CDR1 SGHRS, CDR2 YFSETQ. The CDR3 bases are TGCGCCAGCAGCCTAGGACAGGCGAACACTGAAGCTTTCTTT. It encodes CASSLGQANTEAFF. Full variable domain (outside the CDR3, taken from reference TRBV5-1 and TRBJ1-1): KAGVTQTPRYLIKTRGQQVTLSCSPISGHRSVSWYQQTPGQGLQFLFEYFSETQRNKGNFPGRFSGRQFSNSRSEMNVSTLELGDSALYLCASSLGQANTEAFFGQGTRLTVV.

Notes on this clone: The same CDR3 also results from other DNA sequences found in this sample. The gene calls are TRBV5-1 and TRBJ1-1; D unresolved. The CDR3 contains 12 residues. Deletions cut 1 base from V and 4 bases from J, with 5 bases between. Germline V gene sequence: CDR1 SGHRS, CDR2 YFSETQ. CDR3 protein: CASSLSGTEAFF. The CDR3 DNA sequence: TGCGCCAGCAGCTTGAGCGGCACTGAAGCTTTCTTT.

This rearrangement joins TRBV6-1 to TRBJ1-1, with 8 positions matching TRBD1. The germline V gene has CDR1 MNHNS and CDR2 SASEGT. With 8 bases clipped from V and 4 bases from J, the junction kept 3 bases outside the gene matches. This CDR3 is 12 amino acids long. CDR3 residues: CASRTGITEAFF. CDR3 in DNA: TGTGCCAGCCGGACAGGGATCACTGAAGCTTTCTTT.

This chain joins TRBV6-6 and TRBJ2-7; D perhaps matches TRBD2 (5 bases). Trimming removed 8 bases at V and 5 bases at J, with 16 bases between. Germline CDR1 reads MNHNY; CDR2 reads SVGAGI (reference sequence). CDR3 length: 13 residues. The DNA of the CDR3 is TGTGCCAGCGGACCGCGGGTTATCGACGAGCAGTACTTC. It codes for CASGPRVIDEQYF.